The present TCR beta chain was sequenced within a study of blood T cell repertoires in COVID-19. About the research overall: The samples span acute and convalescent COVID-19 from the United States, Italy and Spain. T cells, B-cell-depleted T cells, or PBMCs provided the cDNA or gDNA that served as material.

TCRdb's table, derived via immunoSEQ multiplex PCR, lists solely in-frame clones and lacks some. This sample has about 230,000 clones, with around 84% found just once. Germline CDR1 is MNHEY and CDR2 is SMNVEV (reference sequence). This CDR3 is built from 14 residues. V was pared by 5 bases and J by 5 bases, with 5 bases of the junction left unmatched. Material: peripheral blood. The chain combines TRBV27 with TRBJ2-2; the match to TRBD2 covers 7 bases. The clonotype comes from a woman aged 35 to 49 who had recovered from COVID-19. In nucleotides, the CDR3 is TGTGCCAGCAGTATCCTAGCGGATACCGGGGAGCTGTTTTTT. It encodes CASSILADTGELFF.